This T cell receptor beta chain derives from a study of T cell responses to AZD1222 COVID-19 vaccine. As concerns this clone: Its target is unknown.

Study-level points and caveats: Donors skewed white British and female; clonal diversity was possibly underestimated. Spike-specific TCR breadth and depth both grew after two AZD1222 doses.

The germline gives CDR1 SGHDT, CDR2 YYEEEE. J was trimmed by 6 bases and V by 4 bases; bases with no gene match: 3. The CDR3 covers 15 residues. Assay used: immunoSEQ multiplex PCR; TCRdb lists only in-frame clones, some missing. The sample holds tens of thousands of clones, roughly 90% seen once. The sample was peripheral blood, taken on day 0 of MenACWY control vaccination. This rearrangement joins TRBV5-6 to TRBJ2-1; TRBD2 aligns across 14 bases. This sequence was found in an adult in good health. The CDR3 nucleotides read TGTGCCAGCAGCCCGACTAGCGGGAGGGGCAATGAGCAGTTCTTC. It translates to CASSPTSGRGNEQFF.